Each of the 9 T cell receptor beta chains below was sequenced from the same sample in a study of T cells in Graves' hyperthyroidism and ophthalmopathy. TCR beta CDR3 regions were amplified from RNA transcripts. A first-round RT-PCR of the TCR CDR3 used the HTBI primer set. Via MiXCR, TCRdb re-called the multiplex PCR reads, giving one row per CDR3 protein. The sample includes approximately 530,000 distinct CDR3 sequences, around 17% of them seen just once. The source material was blood. Source of these receptors: a woman younger than 30 with Graves' hyperthyroidism.

This clonotype was picked up many times. The V gene is TRBV7-6, the J gene TRBJ2-1; no clear D. The V gene lost 4 bases and the J gene lost 4 bases, with 17 bases spanning the gap. The CDR3 is made up of 16 amino acids. Germline V gene data show CDR1 as SGHVS and CDR2 as FNYEAQ. CDR3 DNA sequence: TGTGCCAGCAGCTCACCCTTAGCAGATCCATACAATGAGCAGTTCTTC. Its translation is CASSSPLADPYNEQFF.

This clonotype was recorded at least ten times. V usage is TRBV20-1 and J usage is TRBJ2-2, with TRBD1 identical over 8 bases. J gave up 6 bases and V 6 bases, and 9 bases lay outside the gene matches. CDR3 length: 14 residues. The V gene's germline CDR1 is DFQATT and CDR2 SNEGSKA (reference sequence). The CDR3 here is CSAGTGPHAGELFF. CDR3 bases: TGCAGTGCGGGGACAGGACCCCACGCCGGGGAGCTGTTTTTT.

This clonotype was seen at least ten times. This chain uses TRBV7-9 with TRBJ2-7, with TRBD1 as a possible D gene (6 bases). In germline, CDR1 is SEHNR, CDR2 FQNEAQ (reference sequence). Trimming left V 4 bases short and J 4 bases short, with 20 bases between. This CDR3 contains 16 residues. The CDR3 region is CASSSNNHRTAYEQYF. The CDR3 region has the DNA TGTGCCAGCAGCTCGAATAACCATCGGACAGCTTACGAGCAGTACTTC.

This clonotype has ten or more counts. V is TRBV7-6 and J is TRBJ2-3; 7 positions agree with TRBD1. V lost 2 bases and J lost 7; bases outside the gene matches: 3. In germline, CDR1 is SGHVS, CDR2 FNYEAQ. This CDR3 has 13 amino acids. CDR3 coding DNA: TGTGCCAGCAGCTTATCACAGGGGAATACGCAGTATTTT. Protein: CASSLSQGNTQYF. The complete variable domain, with remaining parts taken from reference TRBV7-6 and TRBJ2-3, reads GAGVSQSPRYKVTKRGQDVALRCDPISGHVSLYWYRQALGQGPEFLTYFNYEAQQDKSGLPNDRFSAERPEGSISTLTIQRTEQRDSAMYRCASSLSQGNTQYFGPGTRLTVL.

J is TRBJ2-5 and V is TRBV3-1; weak D call: TRBD2 (5 bases). This CDR3 has 12 residues. V lost 4 bases to trimming and J lost 7 bases, with 10 bases between them. Germline CDR1 is LGHDT and CDR2 is YNNKEL (reference sequence). CDR3 sequence (DNA): TGTGCCAGCAGCCTCCAGGAGGCGACCCAGTACTTC. This sequence encodes CASSLQEATQYF.

DNA for the CDR3: TGCGCCAGCAGCTCCTTGGCGTGGGGCACTGAAGCTTTCTTT. Its translation: CASSSLAWGTEAFF. V is TRBV5-1 and J is TRBJ1-1; D uncertain. V lost 3 bases and J 4 bases, leaving 13 bases between the germline ends. The germline gives CDR1 SGHRS, CDR2 YFSETQ. The CDR3 covers 14 residues.

This clonotype was counted at least ten times. The chain couples TRBV5-1 to TRBJ2-1, with TRBD2 matching over 9 bases. Trimming cost V 1 base and J 3 bases; bases outside gene matches: 2. From germline, CDR1 is SGHRS and CDR2 YFSETQ. The CDR3 is made up of 15 amino acids. CDR3 loop: CASSLSSGVYNEQFF. Here the CDR3 DNA reads TGCGCCAGCAGCTTGTCTAGCGGGGTCTACAATGAGCAGTTCTTC. The whole variable domain, remainder taken from reference TRBV5-1 and TRBJ2-1, is KAGVTQTPRYLIKTRGQQVTLSCSPISGHRSVSWYQQTPGQGLQFLFEYFSETQRNKGNFPGRFSGRQFSNSRSEMNVSTLELGDSALYLCASSLSSGVYNEQFFGPGTRLTVL.

This clonotype has more than one count but fewer than ten. This rearrangement joins TRBV6-2 or TRBV6-3 to TRBJ1-5, with D unclear. Germline V gene sequence: CDR1 MNHEY, CDR2 SVGEGT. The CDR3 length is 13 residues. The V and J ends lost 3 bases and 4 bases respectively, with 7 bases between them. The chain's CDR3 is CASSYAFNQPQHF. In nucleotides, the CDR3 is TGTGCCAGCAGTTATGCCTTTAATCAGCCCCAGCATTTT.

The chain uses TRBV10-2 and TRBJ2-1, with 8 positions matching TRBD2. This CDR3 region has 14 residues. With V trimmed by 6 bases and J by 9 bases, 10 bases remained unmatched. Looked up from germline, CDR1 is WSHSY and CDR2 is SAAADI. The CDR3 DNA sequence: TGCGCCAGCAGCCCGGGACTAGTCTTAGGTGAGCAGTTCTTC. Its protein is CASSPGLVLGEQFF.